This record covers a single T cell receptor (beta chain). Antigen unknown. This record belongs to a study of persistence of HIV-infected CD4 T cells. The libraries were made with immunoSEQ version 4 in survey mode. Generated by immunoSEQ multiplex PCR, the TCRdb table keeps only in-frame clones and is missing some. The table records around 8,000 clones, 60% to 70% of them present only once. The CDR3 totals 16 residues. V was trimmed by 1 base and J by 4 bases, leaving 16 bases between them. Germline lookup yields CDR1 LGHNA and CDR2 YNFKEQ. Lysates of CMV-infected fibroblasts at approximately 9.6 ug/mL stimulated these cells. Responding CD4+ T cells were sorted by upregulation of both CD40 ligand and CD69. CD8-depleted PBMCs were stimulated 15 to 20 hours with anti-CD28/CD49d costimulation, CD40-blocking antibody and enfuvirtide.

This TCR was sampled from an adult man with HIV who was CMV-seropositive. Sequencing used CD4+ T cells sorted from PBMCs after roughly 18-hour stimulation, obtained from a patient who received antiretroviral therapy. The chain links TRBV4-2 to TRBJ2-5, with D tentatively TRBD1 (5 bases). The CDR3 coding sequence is TGTGCCAGCAGCCAAGTGGGGCCCGAGAGTCTAGAGACCCAGTACTTC. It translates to CASSQVGPESLETQYF.